This entry describes one T cell receptor (beta chain). Its antigen is not identified. The entry originates in a study of persistence of HIV-infected CD4 T cells. Background on the study: Median time on suppressive ART was around eight years.

Notes on the study in general: Compared with CD3/CD28-stimulated cells, CMV- and Gag-responding cells showed lower TCRbeta richness.

In germline, CDR1 is SGDLS, CDR2 YYNGEE. V shed 0 bases and J shed 3 bases, with 10 bases lying between them. The CDR3 extends over 15 amino acids. The libraries were made with immunoSEQ version 4 in survey mode. The table came from immunoSEQ multiplex PCR; TCRdb's copy has only in-frame clones and leaves some out. The table records under 25,000 clones, about 74% of them present only once. An overlapping HIV-1 Gag peptide pool stimulated these cells at 0.95 to 1 ug/peptide/mL. Sorting selected CD4+ T cells upregulating both CD40 ligand and CD69. Stimulated PBMCs had first been depleted of CD8+ T cells.

The rearrangement joins TRBV9 to TRBJ2-1; TRBD1 might be the D (5 bases). This clonotype was sampled from an adult man with HIV who was CMV-seropositive. Here the sequenced sample was CD4+ T cells sorted from PBMCs after roughly 18-hour stimulation, taken from a patient who received antiretroviral therapy. CDR3 sequence: CASSVGQPVYNEQFF. The DNA of the CDR3 is TGTGCCAGCAGCGTAGGACAGCCCGTCTACAATGAGCAGTTCTTC.